This passage covers 21 T cell receptor beta chains from one sample sequenced in a study of T-cell memory formation after mild COVID-19. In TCRdb, the 5' RACE reads were re-called with MiXCR into one record per CDR3 protein. Of 150,000 or so distinct CDR3 sequences in the sample, 11% were seen once. Sequenced material: PBMCs or a T cell subset sorted from them (not recorded which). The receptor source for this set is a man aged 18 to 29 who had mild COVID-19 (a few samples of this study predate the infection). Cell type and time point are not known.

In nucleotides, the CDR3 is TGCGCCAGCAGCTTGGCTACCAGCGGTACGCAGTATTTT. Protein product: CASSLATSGTQYF. The chain joins TRBV5-1 to TRBJ2-3; D might be TRBD2 (5 bases). The CDR3 is 13 amino acids. V was pared by 0 bases and J by 8 bases, with 10 bases between. Germline V lookup: CDR1 SGHRS, CDR2 YFSETQ.

The table lists this clonotype with a few counts. The chain uses TRBV29-1 and TRBJ2-5, with D maybe TRBD2 (5 bases). Germline CDR1 and CDR2: SQVTM and ANQGSEA. This CDR3 spans 14 amino acids. V was shortened by 6 bases and J by 1 base, with 15 bases between the two germline ends. CDR3 amino acids: CSVTESLAQETQYF. DNA for the CDR3: TGCAGCGTGACGGAATCCCTAGCCCAAGAGACCCAGTACTTC.

This chain uses TRBV6-5 with TRBJ1-1; 7 positions match TRBD1. The CDR3 extends over 13 amino acids. CDR1 and CDR2 from the germline V gene are MNHEY and SVGAGI. Trimming took 5 bases from V and 10 from J; bases not matched to a gene: 10. CDR3 DNA: TGTGCCAGCAGTCCGCGACAGGGTCAGGCAGCTTTCTTT. It is translated as CASSPRQGQAAFF.

Turning to this clonotype: Its ends do not fully match the called genes, so a read error is possible. The chain uses TRBV7-3 and TRBJ2-1; TRBD2 might be the D (6 bases). In germline, CDR1 is SGHTA, CDR2 FQGTGA. The CDR3 is 12 residues long. CDR3 nucleotides: TGTGCCAGCAGCCCGGGGGAAGGGTGGCTAAGCTTC. It specifies CASSPGEGWLSF.

This clonotype was seen repeatedly, ten times or more. The chain links TRBV20-1 to TRBJ2-7; no clear D. Germline values: CDR1 DFQATT, CDR2 SNEGSKA (reference sequence). The CDR3 runs 14 residues. V lost 6 bases to trimming and J lost 6 bases, with 21 bases between them. CDR3 loop: CSARPRLGSLEQYF. The CDR3 coding sequence is TGCAGTGCCAGACCACGGCTGGGGTCTCTCGAGCAGTACTTC.

This chain connects TRBV18 to TRBJ2-7, with unresolved D. CDR1 is KGHSH and CDR2 is LQKENI in the germline V gene. V lost 3 bases, J lost 3 bases, and 15 bases lay in between. The CDR3 totals 15 residues. This CDR3 reads CASSPSGLGYYEQYV. CDR3 coding DNA: TGTGCCAGCTCACCTAGTGGGTTGGGGTACTACGAGCAGTACGTC.

The chain has TRBV12-3 or TRBV12-4 and TRBJ1-4; D might be TRBD1 (5 bases). V lost 5 bases and J lost 5, with 9 bases in between. This CDR3 spans 13 amino acids. CDR3 nucleotide sequence: TGTGCCAGCAGTGGACACAGAAATGAAAAACTGTTTTTT. Translating it yields CASSGHRNEKLFF.

A few counts support this clonotype. This sequence joins TRBV4-2 and TRBJ2-1, with 15 nucleotides matching TRBD2. Germline CDR1 reads LGHNA; CDR2 reads YNFKEQ. The CDR3 is made up of 18 amino acids. With V trimmed by 4 bases and J by 2 bases, 6 bases remained unmatched. The CDR3 region has the DNA TGTGCCAGCAGCCTAGGACTAGCGGGGGGGCCAGCCTACAATGAGCAGTTCTTC. Protein: CASSLGLAGGPAYNEQFF.

There are a few counts of this clonotype. The chain couples TRBV6-2 or TRBV6-3 to TRBJ1-1, with D unresolved. CDR1 and CDR2 from the germline V gene are MNHEY and SVGEGT. This CDR3 region has 11 residues. With 6 bases removed from V and 8 bases from J, the gap between germline ends came to 10 bases. The CDR3 spells CASRNALEAFF. CDR3 nucleotide sequence: TGTGCCAGCAGGAACGCGTTGGAAGCTTTCTTT.

This clonotype was picked up a small number of times. The rearrangement joins TRBV7-2 to TRBJ2-5, with D perhaps being TRBD1 or TRBD2 (5 bases each). This CDR3 region has 13 residues. Per the germline V gene, CDR1 is SGHTA and CDR2 is FQGNSA. Trimming took 5 bases from V and 9 from J, leaving 16 bases between them. This CDR3 reads CASSRDPGMAQYF. The DNA of the CDR3 is TGTGCCAGCAGCCGGGACCCCGGAATGGCCCAGTACTTC.

The sample holds many counts of this clonotype. The CDR3 here is CASSQWALGRGAFF. For the CDR3, the DNA is TGCGCCAGCAGCCAATGGGCATTAGGCCGCGGAGCTTTCTTT. V is TRBV4-1 and J is TRBJ1-1; D unclear. CDR1 is MGHRA, CDR2 YSYEKL, per germline. V lost 2 bases and J lost 10, with 17 bases in between. This CDR3 spans 14 amino acids.

This clonotype has ten or more counts. The rearrangement uses TRBV6-5 and TRBJ2-3, with 8 nucleotides matching TRBD2. Germline V gives CDR1 MNHEY, CDR2 SVGAGI. The trim removed 0 bases at V and 0 bases at J, leaving 8 bases unmatched. This CDR3 spans 18 amino acids. In DNA form, the CDR3 reads TGTGCCAGCAGTTACTCGGGGAAGGCGGGGGGTAGCACAGATACGCAGTATTTT. It specifies CASSYSGKAGGSTDTQYF.

The table lists this clonotype with a few counts. The genes are TRBV14 and TRBJ1-5; unclear D gene. This CDR3 is built from 14 residues. The germline gives CDR1 SGHDN, CDR2 FVKESK. The V and J ends lost 4 bases and 6 bases respectively, with 13 bases between them. CDR3 region: CASSRGTTGQPQHF. CDR3 nucleotides: TGTGCCAGCAGCCGAGGAACGACGGGTCAGCCCCAGCATTTT.

In this sample, this clonotype turned up many times. The CDR3 reads CASSQDSQGGETQYF. The CDR3 DNA follows: TGCGCCAGCAGCCAAGATAGCCAGGGAGGGGAGACCCAGTACTTC. The V and J genes are TRBV4-1 and TRBJ2-5; 7 bases match TRBD2. The CDR3 is made up of 15 amino acids. V gave up 0 bases and J gave up 5 bases; unmatched junction bases: 6. Germline V gene sequence: CDR1 MGHRA, CDR2 YSYEKL.

The table lists this clonotype with a few counts. The chain carries TRBV20-1 and TRBJ1-1; 8 nucleotides line up with TRBD1. Germline V gives CDR1 DFQATT, CDR2 SNEGSKA (reference sequence). Trimming cost V 2 bases and J 4 bases; bases outside gene matches: 0. The CDR3 is made up of 12 amino acids. The CDR3 DNA follows: TGCAGTGCTAGAACAGGGGGCACTGAAGCTTTCTTT. It yields the protein CSARTGGTEAFF.

The chain is built from TRBV29-1 and TRBJ2-5, with TRBD1 identical over 8 bases. Germline V lookup: CDR1 SQVTM, CDR2 ANQGSEA. This CDR3 region has 14 residues. V lost 6 bases and J lost 1; bases outside the gene matches: 7. CDR3 nucleotide sequence: TGCAGCGTAGACCGGGACAGGAGCCAAGAGACCCAGTACTTC. Translation: CSVDRDRSQETQYF.

This clonotype occurred a few times. The V gene is TRBV12-3 or TRBV12-4, the J gene TRBJ2-3; 11 nucleotides agree with TRBD2. CDR3 length: 15 residues. The V and J ends lost 6 bases and 13 bases, in that order; junction bases with no gene match: 15. CDR3 amino acids: CASSRRLAGTPLEYF. In DNA, the CDR3 is TGTGCCAGCAGCCGAAGACTAGCGGGGACTCCCTTGGAGTATTTT.

This clonotype was observed a handful of times. V gene TRBV9 combines with J gene TRBJ2-3; 15 nucleotides align to TRBD2. CDR3 length: 18 amino acids. The germline V gene encodes CDR1 SGDLS and CDR2 YYNGEE. V dropped 2 bases and J dropped 0; count of bases not matched to a gene: 4. The DNA for the CDR3 is TGTGCCAGCAGCGTCGGACTAGCGGGGGGGCTTAGCACAGATACGCAGTATTTT. It specifies CASSVGLAGGLSTDTQYF.

This clonotype was seen ten or more times. The chain uses TRBV18 and TRBJ1-2; 9 positions agree with TRBD1. With 6 bases clipped from V and 6 bases from J, the junction kept 11 bases outside the gene matches. CDR1 KGHSH and CDR2 LQKENI come from the germline V gene. The CDR3 loop spans 15 amino acids. The CDR3 is CASSPGDRASNGYTF. Written as DNA, the CDR3 is TGTGCCAGCTCCCCCGGGGACAGGGCCTCCAATGGCTACACCTTC.

V is TRBV6-1 and J is TRBJ1-5; D unclear. V was trimmed by 4 bases and J by 1 base, leaving 11 bases between them. Germline V gene data show CDR1 as MNHNS and CDR2 as SASEGT. The CDR3 extends over 15 amino acids. The CDR3 DNA is TGTGCCAGCAGTGTGTTTTGGATCAGCAATCAGCCCCAGCATTTT. Amino acids: CASSVFWISNQPQHF.

The rearrangement links TRBV6-5 to TRBJ2-7; 12 nucleotides line up with TRBD2. Looked up from germline, CDR1 is MNHEY and CDR2 is SVGAGI. This CDR3 is 15 amino acids long. Germline trimming cut 6 bases from V and 3 bases from J; bases unmatched to any gene: 6. Here the CDR3 reads CASRLGLAGYYEQYF. For the CDR3, the DNA is TGTGCCAGCAGACTCGGACTAGCGGGGTACTACGAGCAGTACTTC.